This entry is about one T cell receptor (beta chain). Cohort 3 recovery required two negative PCRs, clearance, or symptom resolution. The data were taken from a study of blood T cell repertoires in COVID-19. In the study overall: The analysed material was cDNA or gDNA that came from T cells, B-cell-depleted T cells, or PBMCs.

Per the original methods: Reference gene primer amplification gave estimated nucleated cell counts. Profiled with immunoSEQ multiplex PCR; TCRdb holds only in-frame clones, not every one. D and trimming come from the DNA, and the V and J calls and clone size come from that table. The data show about 48,000 clones, about 88% seen once. Material: PBMCs or T cells enriched from blood (not recorded which). This TCR was recovered from a woman between 50 and 59 years old who had recovered from COVID-19.

CDR3 bases: TGCGCCAGCAAAGGTACTAGCGGGGATTCTCCCACAGATACGCAGTATTTT. As protein: CASKGTSGDSPTDTQYF. The rearrangement links TRBV5-1 to TRBJ2-3; 10 nucleotides align to TRBD2. CDR1 is SGHRS, CDR2 YFSETQ, per germline. This CDR3 has 17 residues. V gave up 6 bases and J gave up 2 bases; unmatched junction bases: 12.